This T cell receptor beta chain was captured in a study of blood T cells in healthy people across ages. Study overall: In model experiments, template switching was able to capture about one barcoded beta molecule for every two T cells that were present.

Study-wide results and caveats: More naive CD4+ cells and higher diversity were found in long-lived than in aged donors. Strong correlation was found linking TCR beta diversity to naive T cell percentage.

Germline V lookup: CDR1 MGHRA, CDR2 YSYEKL. V gave up 4 bases and J gave up 7 bases, with 14 bases separating them. There are 13 residues in the CDR3. As for this clonotype: What it recognizes is unknown.

Together with a sample-barcoded 5' primer, a J-beta primer mix was included in a second PCR lasting about 7 to 12 cycles. Each cDNA molecule was tagged by a template-switch adaptor with 12 random nucleotides. One entry per CDR3 protein results from TCRdb running MiXCR on the 5' RACE reads. The profile shows 650,000 to 1,000,000 distinct CDR3 sequences, 35% to 40% of them singletons. The chain is built from TRBV4-1 and TRBJ2-7, with a weak D call TRBD2 (5 bases). The sequence came from a man in his late teens or twenties in good health. Sequenced input: blood. CDR3 DNA: TGCGCCAGCAGCCGGTTGGGAGAGGCTGAGCAGTACTTC. It translates to CASSRLGEAEQYF.